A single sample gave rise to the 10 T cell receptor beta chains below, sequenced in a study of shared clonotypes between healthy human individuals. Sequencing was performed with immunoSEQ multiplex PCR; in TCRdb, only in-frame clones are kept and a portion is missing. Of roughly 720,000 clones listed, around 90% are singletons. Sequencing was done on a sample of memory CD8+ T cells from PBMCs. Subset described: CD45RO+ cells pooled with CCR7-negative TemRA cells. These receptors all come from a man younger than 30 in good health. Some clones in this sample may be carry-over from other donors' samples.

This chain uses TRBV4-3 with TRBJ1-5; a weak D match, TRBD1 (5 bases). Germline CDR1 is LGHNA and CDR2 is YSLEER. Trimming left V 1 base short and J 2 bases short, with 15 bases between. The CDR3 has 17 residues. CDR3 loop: CASSQAAGRRGNQPQHF. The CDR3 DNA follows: TGCGCCAGCAGCCAAGCGGCAGGGCGTCGAGGCAATCAGCCCCAGCATTTT.

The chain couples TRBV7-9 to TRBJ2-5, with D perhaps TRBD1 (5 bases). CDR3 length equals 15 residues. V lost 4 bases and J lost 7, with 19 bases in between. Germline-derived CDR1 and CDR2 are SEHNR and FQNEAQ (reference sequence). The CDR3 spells CASSSPGQGVVTQYF. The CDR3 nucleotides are TGTGCCAGCAGCTCCCCCGGGCAGGGTGTAGTGACCCAGTACTTC.

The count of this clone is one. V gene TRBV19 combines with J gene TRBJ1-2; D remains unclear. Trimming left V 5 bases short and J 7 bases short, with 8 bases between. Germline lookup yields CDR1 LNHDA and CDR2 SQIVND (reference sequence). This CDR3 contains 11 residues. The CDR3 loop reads CASSPGFGYTF. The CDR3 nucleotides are TGTGCCAGTAGTCCCGGTTTTGGCTACACCTTC. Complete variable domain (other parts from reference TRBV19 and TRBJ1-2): DGGITQSPKYLFRKEGQNVTLSCEQNLNHDAMYWYRQDPGQGLRLIYYSQIVNDFQKGDIAEGYSVSREKKESFPLTVTSAQKNPTAFYLCASSPGFGYTFGSGTRLTVV.

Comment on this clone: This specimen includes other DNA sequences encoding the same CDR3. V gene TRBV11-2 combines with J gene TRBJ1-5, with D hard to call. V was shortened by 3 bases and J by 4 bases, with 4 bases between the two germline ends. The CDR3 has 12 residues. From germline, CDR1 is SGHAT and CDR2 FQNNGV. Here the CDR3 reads CASSFGNQPQHF. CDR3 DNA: TGTGCCAGCAGCTTCGGGAATCAGCCCCAGCATTTT.

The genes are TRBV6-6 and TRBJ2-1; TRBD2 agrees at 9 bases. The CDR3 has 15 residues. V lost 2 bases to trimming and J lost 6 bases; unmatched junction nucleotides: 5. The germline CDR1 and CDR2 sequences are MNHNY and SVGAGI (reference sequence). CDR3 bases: TGTGCCAGCAGTTACCTTGCGGGAGGGGCCAATGAGCAGTTCTTC. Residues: CASSYLAGGANEQFF.

The chain's CDR3 is CASSLETGLGAFF. CDR3 bases: TGTGCCAGCAGCTTAGAAACGGGACTAGGGGCTTTCTTT. The J gene is TRBJ1-1, the V gene TRBV7-6, with D perhaps matching TRBD1 (5 bases). Germline lookup yields CDR1 SGHVS and CDR2 FNYEAQ. V lost 1 base, J lost 11 bases, and 14 bases lay in between. This CDR3 region has 13 residues.

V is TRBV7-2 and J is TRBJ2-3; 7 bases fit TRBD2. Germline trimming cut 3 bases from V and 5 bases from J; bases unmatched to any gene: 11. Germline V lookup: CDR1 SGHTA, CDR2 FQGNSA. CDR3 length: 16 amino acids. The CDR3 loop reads CASSFLAAGEGDTQYF. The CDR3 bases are TGTGCCAGCAGCTTTCTAGCGGCCGGGGAGGGAGATACGCAGTATTTT.

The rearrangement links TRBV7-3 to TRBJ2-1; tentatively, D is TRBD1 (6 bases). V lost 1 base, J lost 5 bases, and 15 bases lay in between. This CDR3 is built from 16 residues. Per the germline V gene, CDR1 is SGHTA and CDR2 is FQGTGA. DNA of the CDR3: TGTGCCAGCAGCTTAAATGGGGGCCTCCGGCACAATGAGCAGTTCTTC. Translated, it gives CASSLNGGLRHNEQFF.

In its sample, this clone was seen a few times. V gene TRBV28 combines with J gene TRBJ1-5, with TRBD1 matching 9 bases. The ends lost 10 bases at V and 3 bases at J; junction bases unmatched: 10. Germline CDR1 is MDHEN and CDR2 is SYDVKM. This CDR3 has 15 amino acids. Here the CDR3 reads CATLQGAGNNQPQHF. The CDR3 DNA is TGTGCCACCTTACAGGGGGCTGGGAACAATCAGCCCCAGCATTTT.

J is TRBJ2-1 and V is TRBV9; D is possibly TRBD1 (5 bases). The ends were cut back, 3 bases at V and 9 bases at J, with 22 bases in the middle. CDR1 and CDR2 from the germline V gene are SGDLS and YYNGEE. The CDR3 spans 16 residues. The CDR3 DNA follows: TGTGCCAGCAGCGCCCCCTCGGGCCAGGGTTACGGTGAGCAGTTCTTC. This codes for CASSAPSGQGYGEQFF.